Shown below are 13 T cell receptor beta chains from a single sample sequenced in a study of regulatory T cells in long-lasting Graves disease. Construction of the TCR beta libraries employed iRepertoire HTBI primers in conjunction with Arm-PCR of CDR3 regions. TCRdb re-analysed the multiplex PCR reads in MiXCR, keeping a single row per CDR3 protein. The data hold about 560,000 distinct CDR3 sequences, with about 16% observed a single time. The time point: newly diagnosed GD, antithyroid drugs for less than 3 months. Researchers made the TCR library from RNA that was extracted from PBMCs. The same data also contributed to another study, on T cells in Graves' hyperthyroidism and ophthalmopathy.

The sample here was peripheral blood mononuclear cells (PBMCs), taken at new diagnosis, from a patient treated with antithyroid drugs. All receptors derive from a man younger than 30 with Graves disease.

This clonotype was recorded at least ten times. The chain carries TRBV7-2 and TRBJ2-1, with a weak D call TRBD1 (6 bases). V was clipped by 3 bases and J by 7 bases, with 16 bases between them. Germline values: CDR1 SGHTA, CDR2 FQGNSA. CDR3 length: 15 amino acids. This CDR3 reads CASSFRTGSGNEQFF. The CDR3 DNA reads as TGTGCCAGCAGCTTTAGAACAGGGTCAGGTAATGAGCAGTTCTTC.

This clonotype was counted only a few times. The chain joins TRBV19 to TRBJ2-2, with D maybe TRBD2 (5 bases). The CDR3 has 15 residues. CDR1 and CDR2 (germline): LNHDA, SQIVND (reference sequence). V lost 7 bases and J 6 bases, leaving 18 bases between the germline ends. CDR3 DNA sequence: TGTGCCAGTAACCGCGGGCAGGATCTCGCCGGGGAGCTGTTTTTT. Amino acid sequence: CASNRGQDLAGELFF.

The sample holds many counts of this clonotype. The CDR3 loop is CASSSDRGGNQPQHF. The CDR3 coding sequence is TGTGCCAGCAGTTCGGACAGGGGCGGCAATCAGCCCCAGCATTTT. The chain recombines TRBV28 with TRBJ1-5; TRBD1 agrees at 9 bases. The ends lost 4 bases at V and 2 bases at J; junction bases unmatched: 3. This CDR3 spans 15 amino acids. CDR1 and CDR2 (germline): MDHEN, SYDVKM.

This clonotype showed up many times. The CDR3 DNA is TGTGCCAGCAGTTCCTATACTCTGGGGAACGAGCAGTACTTC. This sequence encodes CASSSYTLGNEQYF. V usage is TRBV6-5 and J usage is TRBJ2-7; unclear D gene. Germline CDR1 is MNHEY and CDR2 is SVGAGI. The CDR3 extends over 14 amino acids. Trimming pared 4 bases from V and 5 bases from J, leaving 15 bases between.

This clonotype came up a few times. The CDR3 protein is CASSLDSLLGDSGNTIYF. The CDR3, as DNA: TGTGCCAGCAGCTTAGACTCACTCTTAGGGGACTCTGGAAACACCATATATTTT. This chain uses TRBV7-2 with TRBJ1-3; possible D gene TRBD1, 5 bases. Germline V lookup: CDR1 SGHTA, CDR2 FQGNSA. V lost 1 base to trimming and J lost 0 bases, with 16 bases between them. The CDR3 has 18 residues.

This clonotype has a count of ten or more. The rearrangement joins TRBV28 to TRBJ2-1; TRBD2 is a possible D gene (5 bases). The V gene lost 7 bases and the J gene lost 0 bases, with 13 bases spanning the gap. Germline V CDR1 and CDR2: MDHEN, SYDVKM. The CDR3 has 15 residues. The CDR3 protein is CASTTSGSSYNEQFF. CDR3 nucleotide sequence: TGTGCCAGCACCACTTCTGGGAGCTCCTACAATGAGCAGTTCTTC.

To note about this clonotype: One base away lies a much larger clone, so this may be a sequencing read error. The chain joins TRBV3-1 to TRBJ2-1, with 7 bases fitting TRBD1. The DNA end favors TRBJ2-7, so the J call may be wrong. The CDR3 runs to 14 residues. CDR1 and CDR2 (germline): LGHDT, YNNKEL (reference sequence). The DNA of the CDR3 is TGTGCCAGCAGCCGTGGACAGGTATACAATGAGCAGTACTTC. Protein sequence: CASSRGQVYNEQYF.

This clonotype came up many times. The chain carries TRBV11-3 and TRBJ1-6, with unresolved D. Germline values: CDR1 SGHNT, CDR2 YENEEA. The CDR3 is made up of 13 amino acids. Trimming left V 0 bases short and J 10 bases short, with 7 bases between. The CDR3: CASSLESASPLHF. CDR3 nucleotide sequence: TGTGCCAGCAGCTTAGAATCCGCGTCACCCCTCCACTTT.

V is TRBV14 and J is TRBJ2-4; D remains ambiguous. There are 14 residues in the CDR3. Looked up from germline, CDR1 is SGHDN and CDR2 is FVKESK. V was cut by 2 bases and J by 1 base, with 6 bases left in between. Written as DNA, the CDR3 is TGTGCCAGCAGCCAAATCAATGCCAAAAACATTCAGTACTTC. Translating gives CASSQINAKNIQYF.

This clonotype was detected many times. The rearrangement joins TRBV11-2 to TRBJ2-7; D is perhaps TRBD2 (6 bases). The CDR3 length is 14 residues. The germline V and J ends were trimmed by 3 bases and 5 bases, with 14 bases remaining between them. CDR1 is SGHAT, CDR2 FQNNGV, per germline. The CDR3 is CASSLHLATHEQYF. CDR3 coding DNA: TGTGCCAGCAGCTTGCATCTAGCGACCCACGAGCAGTACTTC.

Comment on this clonotype: With a much larger clone just one base away, this may be a read error. The chain couples TRBV2 to TRBJ2-1, with 8 bases matching TRBD2. Germline CDR1 SNHLY, CDR2 FYNNEI. The CDR3 extends over 13 amino acids. The CDR3 sequence is CASSGTSYNEQSF. Here the CDR3 DNA reads TGTGCCAGCAGTGGGACTAGCTACAATGAGCAGTCCTTC.

This rearrangement joins TRBV4-1 to TRBJ2-5, with TRBD1 matching 8 bases. The CDR3 has 12 amino acids. After removal of 9 bases from V and 3 bases from J, the junction contained 3 bases not matched to a gene. In germline, CDR1 is MGHRA, CDR2 YSYEKL. The CDR3 region is CASTGGEETQYF. CDR3 in DNA: TGCGCCAGTACAGGGGGTGAAGAGACCCAGTACTTC.

This clonotype was observed many times. This chain links TRBV5-1 with TRBJ2-1; D call uncertain. V shed 4 bases and J shed 0 bases, with 8 bases lying between them. CDR1 and CDR2 (germline): SGHRS, YFSETQ. The CDR3 runs 14 residues. Here the CDR3 reads CASSQTSSYNEQFF. The CDR3 bases are TGCGCCAGCAGCCAGACGAGCTCCTACAATGAGCAGTTCTTC.